This paragraph reports one T cell receptor (beta chain). The CDR3 consists of 13 residues. The V gene lost 8 bases and the J gene lost 5 bases, with 15 bases spanning the gap. In germline, CDR1 is MNHEY, CDR2 SVGAGI. The PCR ran on 60 Vbeta and 13 Jbeta primers. Libraries were prepared by immunoSEQ multiplex PCR; TCRdb keeps only in-frame clonotypes and omits some of them. The top ten clones hold more than 3% of a sample with around 100,000 clones, 80% to 90% of them seen once. The sample belongs to a study of cytomegalovirus exposure and HLA in healthy donors. The sequencing input was PBMCs. The clonotype was recovered from a man aged 25 to 45 in good health and CMV-seropositive. The chain employs TRBV6-5 and TRBJ1-2; D is undetermined. DNA for the CDR3: TGTGCCAGCTGGTCAGGAAGAGTTTATGGCTACACCTTC. Translated: CASWSGRVYGYTF.